The rows below give T cell receptor beta chains drawn from one sample of a study of human T cells and chemical hapten exposure. Via MiXCR, TCRdb re-called the RACE reads, giving one row per CDR3 protein. This table has approximately 260,000 distinct CDR3 sequences, approximately 8.4% appearing once. The sequences come from whole blood, collected in connection with sensitization to the hapten diphenylcyclopropenone (DPC). These receptors were obtained from a woman between 40 and 50 years old with alopecia areata. Some clones in this sample may be carry-over from other donors' samples. CDR3s include the opening cysteine and the closing phenylalanine or tryptophan. D genes are given only for firm matches. Size is stated for part of the rows, as once, few or many counts, or as a class when the clone is expanded.

cdr3_nt	cdr3_aa	j_call	v_call	clone_size	d_call
TGTGCCAGCAGTTTAACGGCCGGGACAGGGCTATCGGGGGAGCTGTTTTTT	CASSLTAGTGLSGELFF	TRBJ2-2	TRBV27	.	TRBD1
TGTGCCAGCAGTTACGGGCCCTACGAGCAGTACTTC	CASSYGPYEQYF	TRBJ2-7	TRBV6-5	.	.
TGTGCCAGCAGCAGGGGGGCACTGGGCTACACCTTC	CASSRGALGYTF	TRBJ1-2	TRBV3-1	few	.
TGTGCCAGCAGTTCCCTAAGACTAGCGGGAGACGAGCAGTACTTC	CASSSLRLAGDEQYF	TRBJ2-7	TRBV6-2/TRBV6-3	few	TRBD2
TGTGCCAGCAGGGGGACAGGGCCCGGGGAGCTGTTTTTT	CASRGTGPGELFF	TRBJ2-2	TRBV6-2/TRBV6-3	many	TRBD1
TGTGCCAGCAGTTACTATGTATTCGGCGCTCCTTCCTACGAGCAGTACTTC	CASSYYVFGAPSYEQYF	TRBJ2-7	TRBV6-5	few	.
TGTGCCAGCAGTAGACAGGGGCAGTACGAGCAGTACTTC	CASSRQGQYEQYF	TRBJ2-7	TRBV6-5	.	TRBD1
TGTGCCAGCTCACCACAAGGGGACAAACCCTACGAGCAGTACTTC	CASSPQGDKPYEQYF	TRBJ2-7	TRBV18	.	.
TGTGCCAGCTCTCTGACTAGCGGGATGCTTGCTCCGAACACCGGGGAGCTGTTTTTT	CASSLTSGMLAPNTGELFF	TRBJ2-2	TRBV7-3	.	TRBD2
TGTGCCAGCAGTTACTTCACCGGGACAGATAACTATGGCTACACCTTC	CASSYFTGTDNYGYTF	TRBJ1-2	TRBV6-5	few	TRBD1
TGTGCCAGCAGCGTCGGATCAGGGCTACAACTGCTTGAGCAGTTCTTC	CASSVGSGLQLLEQFF	TRBJ2-1	TRBV9	.	.
TGTGCCAGCAGTTTACAAGCGGGGGCCTACGAGCAGTACTTC	CASSLQAGAYEQYF	TRBJ2-7	TRBV28	few	TRBD2
TGTGCCAGCAGCTTATCAGGGGGCGGTGAAGCTTTCTTT	CASSLSGGGEAFF	TRBJ1-1	TRBV7-3	few	TRBD1
TGTGCCAGCAGGCACCAGCCAAACCTCTATGGCTACACCTTC	CASRHQPNLYGYTF	TRBJ1-2	TRBV6-5	many	.
TGCAGCGTTGAAGATCGAGGGGGGGAGCTGTTTTTT	CSVEDRGGELFF	TRBJ2-2	TRBV29-1	.	.
TGTGCCAGCAGCTTAGAGTACGGCGGCGAGCAGTTCTTC	CASSLEYGGEQFF	TRBJ2-1	TRBV11-2	many	.
TGTGCCAGCAGCTCCCCTAGCGGGAGGGTCACCGGGGAGCTGTTTTTT	CASSSPSGRVTGELFF	TRBJ2-2	TRBV7-2	.	TRBD2
TGCAGCGTTGGTGGGGCAGGGCAAGAGACCCAGTACTTC	CSVGGAGQETQYF	TRBJ2-5	TRBV29-1	many	.
TGCGCCAGCAGCCAAGGAGCGACTAGCTTACTCTCCTACAATGAGCAGTTCTTC	CASSQGATSLLSYNEQFF	TRBJ2-1	TRBV4-1	.	TRBD2
TGTGCCAGCAGTGATCCCGGGCACGAGTTCTTC	CASSDPGHEFF	TRBJ2-1	TRBV2	.	.
TGTGCCAGCAGCCTCTCGACAGGGTCAGGTCAGCCCCAGCATTTT	CASSLSTGSGQPQHF	TRBJ1-5	TRBV7-2	.	TRBD1
TGTGCCAGCAGCTTAGGCGGACTTAGCACCGGGGAGCTGTTTTTT	CASSLGGLSTGELFF	TRBJ2-2	TRBV7-2	few	.
TGCGCCAGCAGGTATCGGGCCGGGAACACAGATACGCAGTATTTT	CASRYRAGNTDTQYF	TRBJ2-3	TRBV5-1	few	.
TGTGCCAGCAGTTATATGGCTGAAGCTTTCTTT	CASSYMAEAFF	TRBJ1-1	TRBV6-5	many	.